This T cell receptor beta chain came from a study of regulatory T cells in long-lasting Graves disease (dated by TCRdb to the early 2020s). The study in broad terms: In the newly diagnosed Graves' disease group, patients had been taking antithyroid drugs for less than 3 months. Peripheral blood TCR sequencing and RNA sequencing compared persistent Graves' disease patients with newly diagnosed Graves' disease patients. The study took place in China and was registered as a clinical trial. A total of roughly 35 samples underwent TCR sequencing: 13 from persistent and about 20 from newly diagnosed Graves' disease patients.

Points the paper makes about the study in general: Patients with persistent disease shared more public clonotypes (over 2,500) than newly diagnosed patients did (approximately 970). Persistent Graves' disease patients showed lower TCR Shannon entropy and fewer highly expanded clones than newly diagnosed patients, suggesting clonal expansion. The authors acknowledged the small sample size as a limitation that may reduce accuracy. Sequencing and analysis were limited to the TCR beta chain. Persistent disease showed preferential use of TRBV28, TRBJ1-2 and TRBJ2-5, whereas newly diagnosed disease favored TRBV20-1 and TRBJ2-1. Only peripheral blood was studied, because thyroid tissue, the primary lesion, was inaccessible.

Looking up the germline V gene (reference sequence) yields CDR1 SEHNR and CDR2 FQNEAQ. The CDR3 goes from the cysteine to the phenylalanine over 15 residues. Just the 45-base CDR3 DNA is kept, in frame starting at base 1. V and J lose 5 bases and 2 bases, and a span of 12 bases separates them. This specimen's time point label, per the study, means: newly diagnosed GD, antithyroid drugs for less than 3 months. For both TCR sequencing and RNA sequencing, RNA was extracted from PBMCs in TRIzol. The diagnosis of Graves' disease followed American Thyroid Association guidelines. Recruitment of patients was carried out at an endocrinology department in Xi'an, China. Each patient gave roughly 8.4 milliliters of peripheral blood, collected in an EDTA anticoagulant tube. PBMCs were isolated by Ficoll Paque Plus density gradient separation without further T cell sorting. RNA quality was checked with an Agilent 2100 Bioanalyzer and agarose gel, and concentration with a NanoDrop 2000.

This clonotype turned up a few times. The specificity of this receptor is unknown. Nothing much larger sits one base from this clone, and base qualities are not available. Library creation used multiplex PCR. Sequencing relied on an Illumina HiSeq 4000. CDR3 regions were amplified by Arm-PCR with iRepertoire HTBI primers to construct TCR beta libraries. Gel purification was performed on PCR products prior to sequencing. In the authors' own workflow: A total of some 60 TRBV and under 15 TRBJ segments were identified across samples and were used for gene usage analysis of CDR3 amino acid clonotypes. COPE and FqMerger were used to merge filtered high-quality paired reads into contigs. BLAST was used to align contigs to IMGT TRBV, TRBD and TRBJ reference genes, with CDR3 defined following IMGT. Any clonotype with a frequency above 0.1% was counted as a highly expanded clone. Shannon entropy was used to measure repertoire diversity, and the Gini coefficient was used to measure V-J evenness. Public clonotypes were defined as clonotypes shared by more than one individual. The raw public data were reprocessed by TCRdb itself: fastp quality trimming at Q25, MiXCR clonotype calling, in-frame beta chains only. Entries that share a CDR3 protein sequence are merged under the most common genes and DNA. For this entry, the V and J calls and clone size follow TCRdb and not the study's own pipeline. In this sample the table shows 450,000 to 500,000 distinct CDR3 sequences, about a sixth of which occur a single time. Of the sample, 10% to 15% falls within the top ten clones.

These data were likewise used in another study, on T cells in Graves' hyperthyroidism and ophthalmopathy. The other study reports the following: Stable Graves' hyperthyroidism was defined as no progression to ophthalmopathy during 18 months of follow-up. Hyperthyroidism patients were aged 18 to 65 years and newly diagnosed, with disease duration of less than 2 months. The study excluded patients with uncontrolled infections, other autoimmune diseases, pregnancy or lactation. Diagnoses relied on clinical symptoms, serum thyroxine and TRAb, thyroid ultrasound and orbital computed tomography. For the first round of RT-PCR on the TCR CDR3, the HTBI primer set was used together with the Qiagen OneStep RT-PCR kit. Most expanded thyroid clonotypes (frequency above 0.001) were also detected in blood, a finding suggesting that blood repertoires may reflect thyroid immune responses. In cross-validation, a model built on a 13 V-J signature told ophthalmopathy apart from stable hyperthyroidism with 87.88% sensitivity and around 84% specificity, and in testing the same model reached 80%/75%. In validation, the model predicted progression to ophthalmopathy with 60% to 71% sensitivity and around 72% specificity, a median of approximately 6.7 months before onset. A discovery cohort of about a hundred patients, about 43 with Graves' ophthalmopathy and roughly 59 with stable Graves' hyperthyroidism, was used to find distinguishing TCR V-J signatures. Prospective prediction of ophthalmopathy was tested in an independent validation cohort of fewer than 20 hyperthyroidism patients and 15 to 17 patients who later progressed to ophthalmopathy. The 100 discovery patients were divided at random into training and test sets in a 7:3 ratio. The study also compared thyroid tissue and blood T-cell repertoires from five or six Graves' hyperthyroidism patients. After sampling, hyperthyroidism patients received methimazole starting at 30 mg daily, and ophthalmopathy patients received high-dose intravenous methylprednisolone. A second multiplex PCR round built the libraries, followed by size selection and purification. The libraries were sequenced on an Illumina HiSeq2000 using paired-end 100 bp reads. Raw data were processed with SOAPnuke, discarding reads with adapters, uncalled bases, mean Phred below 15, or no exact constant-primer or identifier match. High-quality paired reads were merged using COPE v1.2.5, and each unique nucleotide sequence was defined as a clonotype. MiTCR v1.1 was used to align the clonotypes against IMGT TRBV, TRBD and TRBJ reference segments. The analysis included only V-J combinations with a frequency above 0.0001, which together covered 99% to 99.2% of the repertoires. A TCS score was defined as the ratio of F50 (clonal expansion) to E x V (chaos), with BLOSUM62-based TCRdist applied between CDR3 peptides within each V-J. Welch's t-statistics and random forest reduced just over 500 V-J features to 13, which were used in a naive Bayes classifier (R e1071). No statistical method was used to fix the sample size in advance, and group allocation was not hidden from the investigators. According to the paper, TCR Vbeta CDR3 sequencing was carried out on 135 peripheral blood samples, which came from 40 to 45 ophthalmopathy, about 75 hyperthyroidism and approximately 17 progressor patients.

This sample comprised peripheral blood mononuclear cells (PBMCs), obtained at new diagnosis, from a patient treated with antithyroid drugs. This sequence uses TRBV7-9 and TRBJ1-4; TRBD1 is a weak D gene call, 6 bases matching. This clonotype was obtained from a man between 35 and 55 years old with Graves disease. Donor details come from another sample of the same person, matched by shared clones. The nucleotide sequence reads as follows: TGTGCCAGCAGCCTATACAGGGCCACTAATGAAAAACTGTTTTTT. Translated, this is CASSLYRATNEKLFF.